One and the same sample provided the 15 T cell receptor beta chains below, sequenced in a study of T-cell reconstitution after alpha-beta-depleted transplantation in children. Preparation of the TCRbeta library involved a method that used unique molecular identifiers. MiXCR was run by TCRdb on the PCR reads, yielding one entry per CDR3 protein. In the table there are some 460,000 distinct CDR3 sequences, 15% to 20% of which are singletons. Specimen: PBMCs, mostly from graft donor cells, collected 360 days after TCRalphabeta/CD19-depleted stem cell transplant. The receptors shown here come from a boy younger than two who had a stem cell transplant for Wiskott-Aldrich syndrome, so the T cells may come from the graft donor.

The chain recombines TRBV6-6 with TRBJ2-5; 9 bases are a match to TRBD1. Per germline, CDR1 MNHNY and CDR2 SVGAGI (reference sequence). This CDR3 has 13 residues. The V segment lost 4 bases and the J segment 4 bases; nucleotides outside the gene matches: 1. CDR3 in amino acids: CASSWGQGETQYF. The DNA of the CDR3 is TGTGCCAGCAGTTGGGGACAGGGAGAGACCCAGTACTTC.

This chain connects TRBV24-1 to TRBJ2-2; 7 bases agree with TRBD2. The J segment lost 0 bases and the V segment lost 3 bases, leaving 6 bases of the junction unmatched. The CDR3 covers 17 residues. Germline V lookup: CDR1 KGHDR, CDR2 SFDVKD. Here the CDR3 reads CATSDREGRANTGELFF. CDR3 DNA: TGTGCCACCAGTGATAGGGAAGGGAGGGCGAACACCGGGGAGCTGTTTTTT.

This clonotype was counted only a few times. The chain recombines TRBV4-3 with TRBJ1-2; D is unresolved. The CDR3 loop spans 14 amino acids. Germline V gives CDR1 LGHNA, CDR2 YSLEER. Trimming took off 0 bases at V and 11 bases at J, with 16 bases between the two ends. The CDR3, as DNA: TGCGCCAGCAGCCAAGAGGTTCTCAGGAGCCTATACACCTTC. This gives the protein CASSQEVLRSLYTF.

This rearrangement joins TRBV7-9 to TRBJ2-1, with D possibly TRBD2 on 5 matching bases. From germline, CDR1 is SEHNR and CDR2 FQNEAQ (reference sequence). V lost 5 bases to trimming and J lost 3 bases, with 14 bases between them. The CDR3 sequence is 15 residues long. The chain's CDR3 is CASSDFKGDYNEQFF. CDR3 DNA: TGTGCCAGCAGCGACTTCAAGGGAGACTACAATGAGCAGTTCTTC.

In regard to this clonotype: Possible read error: a much larger clone is one base away. The chain employs TRBV5-1 and TRBJ2-3; 8 positions match TRBD1. This CDR3 comprises 12 residues. With 4 bases clipped from V and 8 bases from J, the junction kept 3 bases outside the gene matches. Germline CDR1 SGHRS, CDR2 YFSETQ. CDR3 DNA: TGCGCCAGCAGCGCCGGACAGGGTACGCAGTATTTT. Residues: CASSAGQGTQYF.

The V and J genes are TRBV7-2 and TRBJ1-3; D is unresolved. Trimming cost V 1 base and J 0 bases, with 13 bases left between them. The germline CDR1 and CDR2 sequences are SGHTA and FQGNSA. The CDR3 runs 17 residues. The CDR3 DNA follows: TGTGCCAGCAGCTTAGGGTTCGGCTGGAGCTCTGGAAACACCATATATTTT. It yields the protein CASSLGFGWSSGNTIYF.

The genes are TRBV5-6 and TRBJ2-3, with D perhaps given as TRBD1 or TRBD2 (6 bases each). Trimming took off 4 bases at V and 2 bases at J, with 11 bases between the two ends. In germline, CDR1 is SGHDT, CDR2 YYEEEE. CDR3 length: 14 residues. Here the CDR3 DNA reads TGTGCCAGCAGCGGGGGGCCATCCACAGATACGCAGTATTTT. It specifies CASSGGPSTDTQYF.

DNA of the CDR3: TGTGCCAGCAGACCCCCCAAGATAATCTACGAGCAGTACTTC. Translated, it gives CASRPPKIIYEQYF. The rearrangement joins TRBV28 to TRBJ2-7; D unclear. Trimming cost V 6 bases and J 3 bases, with 15 bases left between them. In germline, CDR1 is MDHEN, CDR2 SYDVKM. This CDR3 contains 14 residues.

This clonotype was counted a few times. V gene TRBV10-3 combines with J gene TRBJ2-3; a weak D match, TRBD2 (7 bases). The germline V and J ends were trimmed by 10 bases and 2 bases, with 16 bases remaining between them. The CDR3 covers 14 residues. Germline lookup yields CDR1 ENHRY and CDR2 SYGVKD. The DNA for the CDR3 is TGTGCCACTCGAAGGGGGGGGCCCACAGATACGCAGTATTTT. Protein: CATRRGGPTDTQYF.

The sample holds a few counts of this clonotype. The chain joins TRBV15 to TRBJ2-2; D uncertain. This CDR3 has 14 residues. The germline V and J ends were trimmed by 5 bases and 5 bases, with 12 bases remaining between them. The germline CDR1 and CDR2 sequences are LNHNV and YYDKDF (reference sequence). CDR3 sequence (DNA): TGTGCCACCAGCGGCTTTTATTCAACCGGGGAGCTGTTTTTT. Residues: CATSGFYSTGELFF.

The sample holds a few counts of this clonotype. The V and J genes are TRBV25-1 and TRBJ1-2; possible D gene TRBD1, 5 bases. There are 12 residues in the CDR3. Germline CDR1 and CDR2: MGHDK and SYGVNS. The germline V and J ends were trimmed by 6 bases and 4 bases, with 9 bases remaining between them. The CDR3: CASRGQRYGYTF. In DNA form, the CDR3 reads TGTGCCAGCAGGGGGCAGCGCTATGGCTACACCTTC.

This clonotype was seen a handful of times. This chain joins TRBV18 and TRBJ2-7; TRBD1 is a possible D gene (6 bases). Looked up from germline, CDR1 is KGHSH and CDR2 is LQKENI. V was pared by 3 bases and J by 1 base, with 16 bases between. This CDR3 has 16 amino acids. CDR3 loop: CASSPNRDKKSYEQYF. The CDR3 DNA is TGTGCCAGCTCACCGAACCGGGACAAGAAATCCTACGAGCAGTACTTC.

The rearrangement uses TRBV7-8 and TRBJ2-3; the match to TRBD2 covers 7 bases. J lost 6 bases, V lost 4 bases, and 13 bases had no gene match. Germline assignment: CDR1 SGHVS and CDR2 FQNEAQ. This CDR3 is 16 amino acids long. Here the CDR3 reads CASSSLERGRGDTQYF. As DNA, the CDR3 is TGTGCCAGCAGCTCCCTAGAGCGCGGGAGAGGCGATACGCAGTATTTT.

This clonotype was seen more than once but under ten times. This chain uses TRBV15 with TRBJ2-2; no clear D. Looked up from germline, CDR1 is LNHNV and CDR2 is YYDKDF (reference sequence). The CDR3 has 14 residues. V lost 3 bases and J 5 bases, leaving 10 bases between the germline ends. The CDR3: CATSSGIPTGELFF. CDR3 in DNA: TGTGCCACCAGCAGCGGTATTCCGACCGGGGAGCTGTTTTTT.

This clonotype was recorded a few times. The gene calls are TRBV27 and TRBJ2-1, with no clear D. Between the trimmed V and J ends, which lost 6 bases and 2 bases, there was a span of 8 bases. Germline-derived CDR1 and CDR2 are MNHEY and SMNVEV (reference sequence). The CDR3 is 13 amino acids. CDR3 residues: CASSPGPYNEQFF. The DNA of the CDR3 is TGTGCCAGCAGCCCCGGGCCCTACAATGAGCAGTTCTTC.